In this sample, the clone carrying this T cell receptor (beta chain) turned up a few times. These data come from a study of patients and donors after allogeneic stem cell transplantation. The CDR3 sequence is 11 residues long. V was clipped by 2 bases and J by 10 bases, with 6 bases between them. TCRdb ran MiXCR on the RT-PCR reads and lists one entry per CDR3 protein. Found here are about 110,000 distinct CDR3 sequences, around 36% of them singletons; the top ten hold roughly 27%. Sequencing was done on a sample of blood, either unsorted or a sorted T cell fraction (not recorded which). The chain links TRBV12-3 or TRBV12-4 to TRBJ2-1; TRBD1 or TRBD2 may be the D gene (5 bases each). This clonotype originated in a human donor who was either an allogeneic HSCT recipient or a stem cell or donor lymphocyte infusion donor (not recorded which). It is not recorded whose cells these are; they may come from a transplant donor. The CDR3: CASSLRDEQFF. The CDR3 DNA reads TGTGCCAGCAGTTTACGGGACGAGCAGTTCTTC.